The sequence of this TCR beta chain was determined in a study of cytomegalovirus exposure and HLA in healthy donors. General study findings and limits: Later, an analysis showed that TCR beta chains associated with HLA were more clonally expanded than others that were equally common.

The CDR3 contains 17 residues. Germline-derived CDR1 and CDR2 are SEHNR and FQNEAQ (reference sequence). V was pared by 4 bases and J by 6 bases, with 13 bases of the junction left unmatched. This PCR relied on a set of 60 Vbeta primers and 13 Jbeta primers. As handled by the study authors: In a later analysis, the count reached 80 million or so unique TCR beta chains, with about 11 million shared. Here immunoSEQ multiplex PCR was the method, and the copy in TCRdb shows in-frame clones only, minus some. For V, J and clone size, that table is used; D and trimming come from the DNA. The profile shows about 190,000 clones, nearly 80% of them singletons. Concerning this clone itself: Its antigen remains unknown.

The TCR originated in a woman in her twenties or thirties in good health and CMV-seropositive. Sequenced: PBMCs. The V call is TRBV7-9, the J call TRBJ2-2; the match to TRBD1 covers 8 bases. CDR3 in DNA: TGTGCCAGCAGCTCCCTGGGCAGGGGGCGCAAGGCCGGGGAGCTGTTTTTT. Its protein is CASSSLGRGRKAGELFF.